The 20 T cell receptor beta chains presented below share a single source sample, sequenced in a study of blood T cell repertoires in COVID-19. The protocol was immunoSEQ multiplex PCR, while the TCRdb copy is restricted to in-frame clones and leaves out a portion. This table holds some 270,000 clones, approximately 86% found once. Material for sequencing was peripheral blood. Receptor source: a human donor with COVID-19, enrolled during active disease. The donor label of this sample is uncertain.

The chain couples TRBV19 to TRBJ1-5, with D unclear. The CDR3 is made up of 13 amino acids. Germline-derived CDR1 and CDR2 are LNHDA and SQIVND (reference sequence). Trimming pared 7 bases from V and 7 bases from J, leaving 14 bases between. In DNA form, the CDR3 reads TGTGCCAGTACTTCCCCCGGCGGACAGCCCCAGCATTTT. It translates to CASTSPGGQPQHF.

This rearrangement joins TRBV19 to TRBJ2-2, with D maybe TRBD2 (5 bases). The CDR3 runs to 15 residues. Germline loops: CDR1 LNHDA, CDR2 SQIVND (reference sequence). The V end was cut by 5 bases, the J end by 2 bases, with 12 bases between. The CDR3 DNA reads as TGTGCCAGTAGTTTGACTATCTCCAACACCGGGGAGCTGTTTTTT. Residues: CASSLTISNTGELFF.

J is TRBJ2-7 and V is TRBV6-5, with TRBD2 as a possible D gene (6 bases). This CDR3 is 14 amino acids long. Per germline, CDR1 MNHEY and CDR2 SVGAGI. V lost 6 bases, J lost 1 base, and 13 bases lay in between. The CDR3 spells CASSQEGRSYEQYF. In nucleotides, the CDR3 is TGTGCCAGCAGCCAGGAGGGGCGTTCCTACGAGCAGTACTTC.

J is TRBJ2-7 and V is TRBV27, with TRBD1 matching over 9 bases. CDR3 length: 17 residues. J gave up 2 bases and V 4 bases, and 12 bases lay outside the gene matches. Germline CDR1 and CDR2: MNHEY and SMNVEV (reference sequence). Here the CDR3 reads CASSSPSGTGLTYEQYF. CDR3 bases: TGTGCCAGCAGTTCCCCATCCGGGACAGGGCTAACCTACGAGCAGTACTTC.

There are a few counts of this clone. CDR3 bases: TGTGCCAGTAGTACTGGAGGGACAGGGGGCGAGTACACTGAAGCTTTCTTT. This encodes CASSTGGTGGEYTEAFF. The rearrangement uses TRBV19 and TRBJ1-1; 12 nucleotides align to TRBD1. Germline V lookup: CDR1 LNHDA, CDR2 SQIVND (reference sequence). This CDR3 has 17 residues. V shed 4 bases, J shed 3 bases, and the junction held 9 bases outside the gene matches.

The chain links TRBV18 to TRBJ2-7, with D possibly TRBD2 on 6 matching bases. The germline CDR1 and CDR2 sequences are KGHSH and LQKENI. The CDR3 has 14 amino acids. V was pared by 3 bases and J by 4 bases, with 13 bases between. For the CDR3, the DNA is TGTGCCAGCTCACCGGGACTCCAAAGGTACGAGCAGTACTTC. Translation gives CASSPGLQRYEQYF.

This chain links TRBV9 with TRBJ2-7; TRBD1 aligns across 9 bases. The CDR3 has 15 residues. CDR1 and CDR2 from the germline V gene are SGDLS and YYNGEE. V was clipped by 0 bases and J by 6 bases; unmatched bases: 7. DNA of the CDR3: TGTGCCAGCAGCGTAGATGGACAGGGGTTAAGCGAGCAGTACTTC. Protein sequence: CASSVDGQGLSEQYF.

This clone was detected once. J is TRBJ2-3 and V is TRBV19; D is perhaps TRBD1 (5 bases). The CDR3 is made up of 15 amino acids. Trimming took off 4 bases at V and 2 bases at J, with 13 bases between the two ends. From germline, CDR1 is LNHDA and CDR2 SQIVND (reference sequence). CDR3 nucleotides: TGTGCCAGTAGTACCCAGGGCCTGCCCACAGATACGCAGTATTTT. It is translated as CASSTQGLPTDTQYF.

The CDR3 region is CASSQIPDREADTQYF. The CDR3 coding sequence is TGTGCCAGCTCACAGATCCCCGACAGGGAGGCAGATACGCAGTATTTT. This chain joins TRBV18 and TRBJ2-3; tentatively, D is TRBD1 (7 bases). The CDR3 contains 16 residues. Trimming took off 4 bases at V and 4 bases at J, with 18 bases between the two ends. CDR1 and CDR2 from the germline V gene are KGHSH and LQKENI.

The chain carries TRBV19 and TRBJ2-7; D is possibly TRBD1 (7 bases). There are 14 residues in the CDR3. V was pared by 7 bases and J by 3 bases, with 16 bases between. Germline CDR1 LNHDA, CDR2 SQIVND (reference sequence). The CDR3 region is CASKGAGGGYEQYF. As DNA, the CDR3 is TGTGCCAGTAAAGGGGCAGGGGGAGGCTACGAGCAGTACTTC.

This rearrangement joins TRBV4-1 to TRBJ1-1; 11 bases are a match to TRBD1. CDR1 and CDR2 from the germline V gene are MGHRA and YSYEKL. Trimming at V came to 2 bases and at J to 0 bases, leaving 8 bases not matched to a gene. The CDR3 extends over 18 amino acids. For the CDR3, the DNA is TGCGCCAGCAGCCAACCGGGGACAGGGGGGAAAATGAACACTGAAGCTTTCTTT. Encoded protein: CASSQPGTGGKMNTEAFF.

V is TRBV4-1 and J is TRBJ2-1, with 7 positions matching TRBD1. The CDR3 is made up of 19 amino acids. Germline CDR1 and CDR2: MGHRA and YSYEKL. Trimming took 1 base from V and 1 from J; bases not matched to a gene: 13. DNA for the CDR3: TGCGCCAGCAGCCAAGGGGCGGAGACAGGGCCTACGTCCTACAATGAGCAGTTCTTC. This translates into CASSQGAETGPTSYNEQFF.

The chain employs TRBV6-1 and TRBJ2-3; D call uncertain. Trimming left V 0 bases short and J 2 bases short, with 6 bases between. The CDR3 runs 14 residues. In germline, CDR1 is MNHNS, CDR2 SASEGT. The CDR3 protein is CASSEARTTDTQYF. The CDR3 region has the DNA TGTGCCAGCAGTGAAGCGAGAACCACAGATACGCAGTATTTT.

To note about this clone: The sample carries other DNA sequences with the same CDR3. The chain employs TRBV19 and TRBJ1-1; 8 bases map to TRBD1. Germline lookup yields CDR1 LNHDA and CDR2 SQIVND (reference sequence). V lost 6 bases, J lost 3 bases, and 3 bases stayed unmatched. This CDR3 region has 13 residues. The chain's CDR3 is CASSTTGDTEAFF. CDR3 DNA: TGTGCCAGTAGCACGACAGGGGACACTGAAGCTTTCTTT.

With regard to this clone: Because the CDR3 is missing its conserved closing phenylalanine or tryptophan, this is likely a read error. The limits of the CDR3 on the DNA are not certain, so only TCRdb's listed CDR3 is given. V and J are TRBV12-3 or TRBV12-4 and TRBJ1-1; the table's TRBD1 call for D was not verified on the DNA. The CDR3 region is 12 residues in length, termini included. This CDR3 reads CASSWGQGAHRL.

The chain couples TRBV18 to TRBJ1-3, with D possibly TRBD1 on 5 matching bases. V lost 3 bases and J 3 bases, leaving 9 bases between the germline ends. Germline-derived CDR1 and CDR2 are KGHSH and LQKENI. The CDR3 runs to 14 residues. This CDR3 is CASSPQGFGNTIYF. CDR3 nucleotides: TGTGCCAGCTCACCGCAGGGTTTTGGAAACACCATATATTTT.

V usage is TRBV9 and J usage is TRBJ2-3; TRBD2 aligns across 8 bases. Unmatched junction bases numbered 11, after V lost 3 bases and J lost 2 bases. The germline V gene has CDR1 SGDLS and CDR2 YYNGEE. The length of the CDR3 is 17 residues. CDR3 nucleotide sequence: TGTGCCAGCAGCGCGTTTACCGGGACTAGACACACAGATACGCAGTATTTT. This encodes CASSAFTGTRHTDTQYF.

The chain recombines TRBV27 with TRBJ2-7; 10 bases match TRBD2. The CDR3 is 16 residues long. V was clipped by 7 bases and J by 4 bases; unmatched bases: 13. Germline values: CDR1 MNHEY, CDR2 SMNVEV (reference sequence). The CDR3 reads CASIFTKREGGYEQYF. CDR3 nucleotide sequence: TGTGCCAGCATCTTCACCAAGCGGGAGGGCGGTTACGAGCAGTACTTC.

This clone was seen just once. V gene TRBV7-3 combines with J gene TRBJ2-2, with TRBD1 identical over 7 bases. Germline loops: CDR1 SGHTA, CDR2 FQGTGA. The trim removed 5 bases at V and 0 bases at J, leaving 9 bases unmatched. This CDR3 is built from 17 residues. In DNA, the CDR3 is TGTGCCAGCAGCCCCTACCGGGACAGCTCGAACACCGGGGAGCTGTTTTTT. Translation gives CASSPYRDSSNTGELFF.

The chain employs TRBV13 and TRBJ2-3; 7 positions match TRBD1. V shed 5 bases and J 6 bases; nucleotides not matched to a gene: 14. The CDR3 consists of 16 residues. CDR1 is PRHDT and CDR2 is FYEKMQ in the germline V gene (reference sequence). For the CDR3, the DNA is TGTGCCAGCAGCCGGGTGGAAGGGGGCGTAGTGGATACGCAGTATTTT. Translating gives CASSRVEGGVVDTQYF.